These 26 T cell receptor beta chains were sequenced from one sample in a study of T cells after yellow fever vaccination. TCRdb itself ran the 5' RACE reads through MiXCR, one entry per CDR3 protein. The table lists 450,000 to 550,000 distinct CDR3 sequences, 20% to 25% of them singletons. Sequencing was performed on PBMCs, taken 21 days after the first yellow fever vaccination. These receptors originate from a man aged 18 to 29 who received the YFV17D yellow fever vaccine.

V is TRBV6-1 and J is TRBJ1-4; D may be TRBD1 (5 bases). This CDR3 is built from 12 residues. V was shortened by 5 bases and J by 12 bases, with 13 bases between the two germline ends. Germline V gene data show CDR1 as MNHNS and CDR2 as SASEGT. The CDR3 coding sequence is TGTGCCAGCAGTCGGAGGGGTTGGGAACTGTTTTTT. Its translation is CASSRRGWELFF.

This clonotype was recorded at least ten times. This chain joins TRBV7-9 and TRBJ1-1; possible D gene TRBD1, 5 bases. V was pared by 1 base and J by 0 bases, with 9 bases between. Germline lookup yields CDR1 SEHNR and CDR2 FQNEAQ (reference sequence). This CDR3 is 15 amino acids long. The CDR3 region is CASSLVAGLNTEAFF. CDR3 DNA: TGTGCCAGCAGCTTAGTTGCGGGGCTGAACACTGAAGCTTTCTTT.

Only a few counts were recorded for this clonotype. The genes are TRBV6-2 or TRBV6-3 and TRBJ2-1, with D possibly being TRBD2 (5 bases). Germline V gene data show CDR1 as MNHEY and CDR2 as SVGEGT. The CDR3 covers 16 residues. Trimming removed 7 bases from V and 5 bases from J, with 21 bases in between. The CDR3 nucleotides read TGTGCCAGCAAGCCCCCCCCAGCGGCAGTTAACAATGAGCAGTTCTTC. This translates into CASKPPPAAVNNEQFF.

The chain couples TRBV7-9 to TRBJ1-1; 11 nucleotides match TRBD1. With 5 bases clipped from V and 5 bases from J, the junction kept 4 bases outside the gene matches. The CDR3 has 14 residues. Germline values: CDR1 SEHNR, CDR2 FQNEAQ (reference sequence). In DNA form, the CDR3 reads TGTGCCAGCAGCCTGGGACAGGGGGAGACTGAAGCTTTCTTT. This sequence encodes CASSLGQGETEAFF.

The chain combines TRBV20-1 with TRBJ2-2; tentative D call: TRBD1 (5 bases). Germline values: CDR1 DFQATT, CDR2 SNEGSKA (reference sequence). The CDR3 is 15 amino acids. The V gene lost 0 bases and the J gene lost 6 bases, with 14 bases spanning the gap. CDR3 in DNA: TGCAGTGCTAGAGATACCAGGGTAGGGGCCGGGGAGCTGTTTTTT. Translating gives CSARDTRVGAGELFF.

The chain joins TRBV5-1 to TRBJ1-4; D gene ambiguous. Germline V lookup: CDR1 SGHRS, CDR2 YFSETQ. Trimming removed 0 bases from V and 5 bases from J, with 5 bases in between. The CDR3 is 13 residues long. CDR3 in DNA: TGCGCCAGCAGCTTGGTGTGGAATGAAAAACTGTTTTTT. Translation: CASSLVWNEKLFF.

At least ten counts were recorded for this clonotype. J is TRBJ2-2 and V is TRBV2; TRBD2 is a possible D gene (5 bases). There are 15 residues in the CDR3. Germline V gene sequence: CDR1 SNHLY, CDR2 FYNNEI. V shed 0 bases and J shed 2 bases, with 7 bases lying between them. CDR3 sequence: CASSEARANTGELFF. In DNA, the CDR3 is TGTGCCAGCAGTGAAGCGAGGGCCAACACCGGGGAGCTGTTTTTT.

A few counts support this clonotype. The V and J genes are TRBV7-6 and TRBJ2-1; tentatively, D is TRBD2 (6 bases). The CDR3 extends over 16 amino acids. V lost 5 bases, J lost 5 bases, and 19 bases lay in between. Germline-derived CDR1 and CDR2 are SGHVS and FNYEAQ. The CDR3 DNA sequence: TGTGCCAGCAGCCGCGTACGGGGGTCGACTAACAATGAGCAGTTCTTC. Protein: CASSRVRGSTNNEQFF.

The chain recombines TRBV7-2 with TRBJ2-5; 8 bases map to TRBD1. This CDR3 region has 16 residues. Germline V lookup: CDR1 SGHTA, CDR2 FQGNSA. The trim removed 6 bases at V and 1 base at J, leaving 10 bases unmatched. The CDR3 bases are TGTGCCAGCAGTAGCCGACAGGGGCTATCCCAAGAGACCCAGTACTTC. It encodes CASSSRQGLSQETQYF. The complete variable domain, with remaining parts taken from reference TRBV7-2 and TRBJ2-5, reads GAGVSQSPSNKVTEKGKDVELRCDPISGHTALYWYRQSLGQGLEFLIYFQGNSAPDKSGLPSDRFSAERTGGSVSTLTIQRTQQEDSAVYLCASSSRQGLSQETQYFGPGTRLLVL.

The table lists this clonotype with many counts. This chain connects TRBV5-1 to TRBJ2-1; possible D gene TRBD2, 5 bases. This CDR3 spans 16 amino acids. The germline V gene encodes CDR1 SGHRS and CDR2 YFSETQ. Trimming removed 2 bases at V and 0 bases at J, with 12 bases between. CDR3 in amino acids: CASSFTGVSSYNEQFF. The CDR3 nucleotides read TGCGCCAGCAGCTTTACCGGGGTTAGCTCCTACAATGAGCAGTTCTTC.

The chain carries TRBV10-3 and TRBJ2-1; D is unresolved. V lost 3 bases and J lost 8, with 5 bases in between. CDR3 size: 11 residues. The germline gives CDR1 ENHRY, CDR2 SYGVKD. CDR3 sequence: CAISEGHEQFF. The CDR3 region has the DNA TGTGCCATCAGTGAAGGGCATGAGCAGTTCTTC.

This clonotype was picked up a small number of times. The rearrangement links TRBV6-2 or TRBV6-3 to TRBJ2-1; perhaps TRBD2 as D (5 bases). The CDR3 covers 16 residues. V lost 7 bases to trimming and J lost 0 bases, with 16 bases between them. Germline assignment: CDR1 MNHEY and CDR2 SVGEGT. CDR3: CASTLSGLSSYNEQFF. CDR3 nucleotide sequence: TGTGCCAGCACTCTCTCCGGACTTAGCTCCTACAATGAGCAGTTCTTC.

The table lists this clonotype with many counts. The gene calls are TRBV15 and TRBJ2-2, with 8 bases aligning to TRBD2. Trimming removed 2 bases from V and 6 bases from J; junction bases left unmatched: 2. Germline V gene lookup returns CDR1 LNHNV and CDR2 YYDKDF (reference sequence). The CDR3 extends over 14 amino acids. The CDR3, as DNA: TGTGCCACCAGCAGACAAGCGGGGGCCGGGGAGCTGTTTTTT. Amino acid sequence: CATSRQAGAGELFF. Full variable domain (rest looked up from reference TRBV15 and TRBJ2-2): DAMVIQNPRYQVTQFGKPVTLSCSQTLNHNVMYWYQQKSSQAPKLLFHYYDKDFNNEADTPDNFQSRRPNTSFCFLDIRSPGLGDTAMYLCATSRQAGAGELFFGEGSRLTVL.

This clonotype was recorded a few times. The V gene is TRBV12-3 or TRBV12-4, the J gene TRBJ2-1; D call uncertain. The CDR3 covers 13 residues. V was cut by 6 bases and J by 5 bases, with 11 bases left in between. The CDR3 loop is CASRYTRNNEQFF. CDR3 DNA: TGTGCCAGCAGATATACCAGAAACAATGAGCAGTTCTTC.

There are a few counts of this clonotype. The rearrangement uses TRBV7-2 and TRBJ2-3; D is ambiguous. From germline, CDR1 is SGHTA and CDR2 FQGNSA. The CDR3 sequence is 15 residues long. With 0 bases removed from V and 1 base from J, the gap between germline ends came to 8 bases. The CDR3 loop reads CASSLALGRTDTQYF. The CDR3 DNA reads TGTGCCAGCAGCTTAGCGCTGGGCCGCACAGATACGCAGTATTTT.

In this sample, this clonotype turned up a few times. The chain joins TRBV20-1 to TRBJ2-4; 8 bases agree with TRBD1. V lost 4 bases and J lost 4; bases outside the gene matches: 18. Germline V CDR1 and CDR2: DFQATT, SNEGSKA (reference sequence). The length of the CDR3 is 18 residues. Here the CDR3 reads CSAIGGTYRGFRKNIQYF. The DNA of the CDR3 is TGCAGTGCTATAGGAGGGACCTACAGGGGGTTTAGGAAAAACATTCAGTACTTC.

The chain combines TRBV5-1 with TRBJ1-6, with D possibly being TRBD1 (5 bases). The germline gives CDR1 SGHRS, CDR2 YFSETQ. V dropped 4 bases and J dropped 14 bases, with 19 bases sitting between them. The CDR3 extends over 14 amino acids. CDR3 loop: CASSPQGSAGSLHF. The CDR3 nucleotides are TGCGCCAGCAGCCCCCAGGGCTCGGCGGGCTCCCTCCACTTT.

This clonotype was picked up many times. V is TRBV7-9 and J is TRBJ2-7; D ambiguous. V was clipped by 4 bases and J by 3 bases, with 7 bases between them. The CDR3 is 12 residues long. CDR1 and CDR2 from the germline V gene are SEHNR and FQNEAQ (reference sequence). The CDR3 sequence is CASSSDGYEQYF. The CDR3 nucleotides are TGTGCCAGCAGCTCCGACGGCTACGAGCAGTACTTC.

The genes are TRBV12-3 or TRBV12-4 and TRBJ1-5; 7 bases align to TRBD1. Trimming cost V 6 bases and J 5 bases; bases outside gene matches: 7. The CDR3 is 14 residues long. CDR3 bases: TGTGCCAGCAGCGCCCGGGACAGATATCAGCCCCAGCATTTT. Amino acid sequence: CASSARDRYQPQHF.

Only a few counts were recorded for this clonotype. The chain links TRBV30 to TRBJ2-1, with no clear D. The CDR3 has 13 amino acids. Trimming left V 0 bases short and J 10 bases short, with 13 bases between. Per the germline V gene, CDR1 is GTSNPN and CDR2 is SVGIG (reference sequence). CDR3 sequence reads: CAWSVGPRAEQFF. Written as DNA, the CDR3 is TGTGCCTGGAGTGTAGGTCCTAGGGCCGAGCAGTTCTTC.

The CDR3 bases are TGCAGTGCTAGAGATCCGGGGCAGCCCTACGAGCAGTACTTC. Its translation is CSARDPGQPYEQYF. This rearrangement joins TRBV20-1 to TRBJ2-7; either TRBD1 or TRBD2 may supply D (5 bases each). Looked up from germline, CDR1 is DFQATT and CDR2 is SNEGSKA (reference sequence). The CDR3 sequence is 14 residues long. Trimming removed 0 bases from V and 2 bases from J, with 11 bases in between.

The gene calls are TRBV5-1 and TRBJ1-2; 7 nucleotides line up with TRBD1. Germline CDR1 and CDR2: SGHRS and YFSETQ. CDR3 size: 16 residues. With 4 bases clipped from V and 5 bases from J, the junction kept 14 bases outside the gene matches. CDR3 bases: TGCGCCAGCAGCCCTGAATACAGGGGTTACGAGTATGGCTACACCTTC. Translation: CASSPEYRGYEYGYTF.

The J gene is TRBJ2-3, the V gene TRBV12-3 or TRBV12-4; 8 bases are shared with TRBD1. J was trimmed by 2 bases and V by 3 bases; bases with no gene match: 10. The CDR3 runs 17 residues. CDR3 DNA sequence: TGTGCCAGCAGTTTTCCCCGACAGGGGATTACCACAGATACGCAGTATTTT. It is translated as CASSFPRQGITTDTQYF.

The chain uses TRBV7-3 and TRBJ2-5; 11 nucleotides line up with TRBD2. Germline V gives CDR1 SGHTA, CDR2 FQGTGA. CDR3 length: 16 residues. The trim removed 4 bases at V and 5 bases at J, leaving 9 bases unmatched. Here the CDR3 DNA reads TGTGCCAGCAGCTCCTATAGCGGGGGGGGCCCCGAGACCCAGTACTTC. Its translation: CASSSYSGGGPETQYF.

A few counts support this clonotype. The rearrangement joins TRBV15 to TRBJ2-7, with TRBD1 matching 7 bases. CDR3 length: 14 residues. J lost 2 bases, V lost 5 bases, and 6 bases had no gene match. The germline CDR1 and CDR2 sequences are LNHNV and YYDKDF (reference sequence). The CDR3 sequence is CATSEGQATYEQYF. The CDR3, as DNA: TGTGCCACCAGCGAAGGACAGGCCACCTACGAGCAGTACTTC.

The chain links TRBV6-1 to TRBJ2-5; 7 nucleotides agree with TRBD2. The junction had 6 bases not matched to a gene; V was cut back by 7 bases and J by 4 bases. Per the germline V gene, CDR1 is MNHNS and CDR2 is SASEGT. The CDR3 has 13 amino acids. Here the CDR3 DNA reads TGTGCCAGCAAATGGCAGCGGGGAGAGACCCAGTACTTC. It encodes CASKWQRGETQYF.